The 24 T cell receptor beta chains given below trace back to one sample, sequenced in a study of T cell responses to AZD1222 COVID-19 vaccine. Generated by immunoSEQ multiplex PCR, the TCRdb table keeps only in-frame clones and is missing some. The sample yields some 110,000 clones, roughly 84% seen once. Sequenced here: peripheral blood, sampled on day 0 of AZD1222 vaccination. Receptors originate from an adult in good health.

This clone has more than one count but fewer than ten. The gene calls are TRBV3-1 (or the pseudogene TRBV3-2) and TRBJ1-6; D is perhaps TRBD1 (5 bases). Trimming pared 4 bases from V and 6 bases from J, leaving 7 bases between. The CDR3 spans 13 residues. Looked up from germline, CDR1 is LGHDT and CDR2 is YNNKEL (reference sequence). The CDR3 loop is CASSPDSNSPLHF. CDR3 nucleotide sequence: TGTGCCAGCAGCCCCGACAGTAATTCACCCCTCCACTTT.

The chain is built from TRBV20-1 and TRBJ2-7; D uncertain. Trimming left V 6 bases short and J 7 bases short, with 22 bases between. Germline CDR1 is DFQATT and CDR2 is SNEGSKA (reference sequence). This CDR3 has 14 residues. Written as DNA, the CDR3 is TGCAGTGCCAGTGGCCCCAGTTTTTTGGGGGAGCAGTACTTC. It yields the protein CSASGPSFLGEQYF.

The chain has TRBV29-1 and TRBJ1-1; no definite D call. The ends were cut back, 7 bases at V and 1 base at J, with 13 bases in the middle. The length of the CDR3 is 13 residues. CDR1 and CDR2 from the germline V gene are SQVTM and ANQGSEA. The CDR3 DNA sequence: TGCAGCGCCCGACCGGGAGGGAACACTGAAGCTTTCTTT. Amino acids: CSARPGGNTEAFF.

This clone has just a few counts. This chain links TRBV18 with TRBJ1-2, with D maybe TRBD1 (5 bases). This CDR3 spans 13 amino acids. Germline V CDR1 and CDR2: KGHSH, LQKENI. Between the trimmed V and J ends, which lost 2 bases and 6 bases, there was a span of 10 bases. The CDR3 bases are TGTGCCAGCTCACCAATACAGGCCGATGGCTACACCTTC. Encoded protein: CASSPIQADGYTF.

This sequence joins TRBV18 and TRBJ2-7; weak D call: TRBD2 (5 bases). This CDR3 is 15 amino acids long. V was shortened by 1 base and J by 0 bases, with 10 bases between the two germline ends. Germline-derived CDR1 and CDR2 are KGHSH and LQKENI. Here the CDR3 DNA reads TGTGCCAGCTCACCACGGTGGGAGAGCTCCTACGAGCAGTACTTC. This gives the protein CASSPRWESSYEQYF.

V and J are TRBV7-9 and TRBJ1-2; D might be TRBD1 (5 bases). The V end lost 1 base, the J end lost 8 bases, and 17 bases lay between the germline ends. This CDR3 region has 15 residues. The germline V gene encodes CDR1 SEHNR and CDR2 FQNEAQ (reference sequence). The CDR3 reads CASSLGRGSAYGYTF. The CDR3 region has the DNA TGTGCCAGCAGCTTAGGCCGGGGGTCAGCCTACGGCTACACCTTC.

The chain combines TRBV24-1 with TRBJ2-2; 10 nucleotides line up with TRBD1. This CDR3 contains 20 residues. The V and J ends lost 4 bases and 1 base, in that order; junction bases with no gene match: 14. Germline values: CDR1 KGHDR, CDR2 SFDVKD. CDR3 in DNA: TGTGCCACCAGTGAAATACTCGGGACAGGGGATTTTATGAACACCGGGGAGCTGTTTTTT. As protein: CATSEILGTGDFMNTGELFF.

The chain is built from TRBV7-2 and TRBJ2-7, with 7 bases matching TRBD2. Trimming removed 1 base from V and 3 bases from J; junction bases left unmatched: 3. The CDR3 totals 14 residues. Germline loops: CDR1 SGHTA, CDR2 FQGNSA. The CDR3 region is CASSLGRGYYEQYF. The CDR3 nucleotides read TGTGCCAGCAGCTTAGGGCGGGGGTACTACGAGCAGTACTTC. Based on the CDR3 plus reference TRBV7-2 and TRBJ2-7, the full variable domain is GAGVSQSPSNKVTEKGKDVELRCDPISGHTALYWYRQSLGQGLEFLIYFQGNSAPDKSGLPSDRFSAERTGGSVSTLTIQRTQQEDSAVYLCASSLGRGYYEQYFGPGTRLTVT.

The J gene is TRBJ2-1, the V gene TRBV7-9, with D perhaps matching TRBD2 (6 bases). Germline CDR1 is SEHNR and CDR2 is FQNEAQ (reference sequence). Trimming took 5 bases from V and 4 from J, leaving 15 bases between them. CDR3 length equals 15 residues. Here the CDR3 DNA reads TGTGCCAGCAGCCCCTCGGGAGCGGGTTACAATGAGCAGTTCTTC. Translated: CASSPSGAGYNEQFF.

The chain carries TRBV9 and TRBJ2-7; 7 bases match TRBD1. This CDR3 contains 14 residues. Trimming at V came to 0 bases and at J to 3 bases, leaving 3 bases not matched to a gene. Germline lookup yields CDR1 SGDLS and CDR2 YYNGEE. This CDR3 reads CASSVDPGGYEQYF. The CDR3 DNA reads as TGTGCCAGCAGCGTAGACCCAGGGGGCTACGAGCAGTACTTC.

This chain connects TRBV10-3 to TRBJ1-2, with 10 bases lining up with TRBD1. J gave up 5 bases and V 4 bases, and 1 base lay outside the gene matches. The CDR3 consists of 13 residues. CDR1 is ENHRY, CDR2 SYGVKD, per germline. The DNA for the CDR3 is TGTGCCATCAGTGGGGGACAGGGGTATGGCTACACCTTC. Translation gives CAISGGQGYGYTF.

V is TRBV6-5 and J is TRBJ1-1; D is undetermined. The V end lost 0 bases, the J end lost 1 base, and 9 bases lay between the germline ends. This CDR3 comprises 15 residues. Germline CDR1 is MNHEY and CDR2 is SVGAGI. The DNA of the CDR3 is TGTGCCAGCAGTTACTCCGACGGATCGAACACTGAAGCTTTCTTT. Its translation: CASSYSDGSNTEAFF.

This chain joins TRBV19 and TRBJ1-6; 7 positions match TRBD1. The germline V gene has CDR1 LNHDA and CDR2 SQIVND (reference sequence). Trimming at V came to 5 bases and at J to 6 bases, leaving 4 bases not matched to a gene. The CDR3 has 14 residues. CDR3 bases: TGTGCCAGTAGTTGGGGACAGTTTAATTCACCCCTCCACTTT. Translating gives CASSWGQFNSPLHF.

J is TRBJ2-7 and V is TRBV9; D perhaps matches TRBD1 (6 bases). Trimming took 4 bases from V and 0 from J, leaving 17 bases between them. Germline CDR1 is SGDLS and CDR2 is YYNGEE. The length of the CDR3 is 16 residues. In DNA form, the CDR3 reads TGTGCCAGCAGCCCTAGGGAGACAGGCCACTCCTACGAGCAGTACTTC. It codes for CASSPRETGHSYEQYF.

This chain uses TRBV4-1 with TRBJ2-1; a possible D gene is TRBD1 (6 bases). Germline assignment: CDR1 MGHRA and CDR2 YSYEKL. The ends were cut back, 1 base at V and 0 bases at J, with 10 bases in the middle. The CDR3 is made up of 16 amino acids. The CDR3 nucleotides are TGCGCCAGCAGCCAAGGTCCAGGGGTCTCCTACAATGAGCAGTTCTTC. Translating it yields CASSQGPGVSYNEQFF.

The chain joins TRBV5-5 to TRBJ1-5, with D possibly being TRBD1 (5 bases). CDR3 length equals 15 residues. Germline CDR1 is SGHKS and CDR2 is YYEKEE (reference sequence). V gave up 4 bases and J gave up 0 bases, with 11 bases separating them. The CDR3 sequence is CASSLGGNSNQPQHF. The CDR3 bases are TGTGCCAGCAGCCTTGGGGGGAATAGCAATCAGCCCCAGCATTTT. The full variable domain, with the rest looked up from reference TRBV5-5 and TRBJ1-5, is DAGVTQSPTHLIKTRGQQVTLRCSPISGHKSVSWYQQVLGQGPQFIFQYYEKEERGRGNFPDRFSARQFPNYSSELNVNALLLGDSALYLCASSLGGNSNQPQHFGDGTRLSIL.

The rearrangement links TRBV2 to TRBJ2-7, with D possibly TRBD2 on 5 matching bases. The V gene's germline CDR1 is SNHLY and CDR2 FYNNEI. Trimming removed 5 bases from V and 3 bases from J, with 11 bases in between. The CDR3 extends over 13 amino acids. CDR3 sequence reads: CASSQLGSYEQYF. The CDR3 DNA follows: TGTGCCAGCAGTCAATTGGGGAGCTACGAGCAGTACTTC.

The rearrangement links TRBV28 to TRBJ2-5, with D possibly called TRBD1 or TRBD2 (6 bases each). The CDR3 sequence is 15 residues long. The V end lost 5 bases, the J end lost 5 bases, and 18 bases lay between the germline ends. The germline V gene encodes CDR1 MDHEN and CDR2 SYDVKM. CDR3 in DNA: TGTGCCAGCAGTGACTTAGGGGGGTGGAGGGAGACCCAGTACTTC. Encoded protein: CASSDLGGWRETQYF.

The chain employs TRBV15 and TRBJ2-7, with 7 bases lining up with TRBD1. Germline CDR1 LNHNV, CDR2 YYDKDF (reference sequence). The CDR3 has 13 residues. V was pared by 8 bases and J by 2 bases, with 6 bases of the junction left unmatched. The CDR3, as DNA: TGTGCCACCGGGGACAGCGTTACCTACGAGCAGTACTTC. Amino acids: CATGDSVTYEQYF.

Here the CDR3 reads CASSEDGKSGNTIYF. The CDR3 region has the DNA TGTGCCAGCAGCGAGGACGGGAAGTCTGGAAACACCATATATTTT. The chain carries TRBV6-5 and TRBJ1-3; D is ambiguous. The germline CDR1 and CDR2 sequences are MNHEY and SVGAGI. With 6 bases removed from V and 1 base from J, the gap between germline ends came to 13 bases. CDR3 length: 15 residues.

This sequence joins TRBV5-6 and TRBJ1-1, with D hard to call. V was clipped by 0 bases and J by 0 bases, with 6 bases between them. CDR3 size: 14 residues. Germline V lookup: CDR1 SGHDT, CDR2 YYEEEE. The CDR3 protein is CASSLDRMNTEAFF. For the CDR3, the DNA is TGTGCCAGCAGCTTGGATCGCATGAACACTGAAGCTTTCTTT.

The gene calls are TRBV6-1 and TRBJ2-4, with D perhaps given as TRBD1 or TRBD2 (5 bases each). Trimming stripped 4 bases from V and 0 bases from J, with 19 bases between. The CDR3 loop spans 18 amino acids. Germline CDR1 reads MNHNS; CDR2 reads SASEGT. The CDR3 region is CASSAQETGRRAKNIQYF. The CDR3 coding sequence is TGTGCCAGCAGTGCGCAAGAGACGGGACGTAGAGCCAAAAACATTCAGTACTTC.

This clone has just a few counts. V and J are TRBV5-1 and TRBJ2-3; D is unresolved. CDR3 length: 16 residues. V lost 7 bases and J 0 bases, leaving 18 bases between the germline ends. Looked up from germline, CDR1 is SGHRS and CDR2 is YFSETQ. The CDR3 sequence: CASPPSTRYSTDTQYF. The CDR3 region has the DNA TGCGCCAGCCCCCCCTCTACTCGGTATAGCACAGATACGCAGTATTTT.

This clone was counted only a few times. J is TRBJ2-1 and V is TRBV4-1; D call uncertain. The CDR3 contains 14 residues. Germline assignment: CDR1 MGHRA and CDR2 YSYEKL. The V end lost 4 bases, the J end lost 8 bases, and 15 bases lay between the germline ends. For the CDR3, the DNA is TGCGCCAGCAGCCCCCTACTAAAAACCCATGAGCAGTTCTTC. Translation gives CASSPLLKTHEQFF.